Below are 7 T cell receptor beta chains sequenced from a single sample in a study of T cells after yellow fever vaccination. Using its own MiXCR run on the 5' RACE reads, TCRdb lists one record per CDR3 protein. The repertoire holds some 350,000 distinct CDR3 sequences, with roughly 3.9% as singletons. The sample in question was PBMCs, obtained 5 days after the yellow fever booster vaccination. These receptors came from a young man who received the YFV17D yellow fever vaccine.

The V call is TRBV18, the J call TRBJ2-1; D is unclear. The V end lost 1 base, the J end lost 12 bases, and 10 bases lay between the germline ends. Germline V gives CDR1 KGHSH, CDR2 LQKENI. This CDR3 is built from 12 residues. In DNA form, the CDR3 reads TGTGCCAGCTCACCACGTTTGTTCACGCAGTTCTTC. Protein: CASSPRLFTQFF.

CDR3 nucleotides: TGTGCCAGCAGTAGGACGGGACATTCAACTTCTGGGGCCAACGTCCTGACTTTC. Protein sequence: CASSRTGHSTSGANVLTF. V and J are TRBV6-5 and TRBJ2-6; possibly TRBD1 for D (6 bases). Germline V CDR1 and CDR2: MNHEY, SVGAGI. This CDR3 is built from 18 residues. Trimming stripped 5 bases from V and 1 base from J, with 18 bases between.

In this sample, this clonotype turned up a few times. The rearrangement links TRBV4-1 to TRBJ2-1, with D hard to call. The germline CDR1 and CDR2 sequences are MGHRA and YSYEKL. CDR3 size: 14 residues. Trimming cost V 4 bases and J 0 bases, with 7 bases left between them. For the CDR3, the DNA is TGCGCCAGCAGCCCTCTGGTCTCCTACAATGAGCAGTTCTTC. Protein product: CASSPLVSYNEQFF.

This clonotype showed up many times. This chain uses TRBV5-1 with TRBJ1-1; 8 positions agree with TRBD1. The CDR3 has 13 residues. The V gene's germline CDR1 is SGHRS and CDR2 YFSETQ. After removal of 4 bases from V and 7 bases from J, the junction contained 6 bases not matched to a gene. The CDR3, as DNA: TGCGCCAGCAGCGCCCCAGGGGGCTTTGAAGCTTTCTTT. This encodes CASSAPGGFEAFF.

This clonotype showed up many times. V is TRBV5-1 and J is TRBJ1-2, with 8 bases aligning to TRBD1. J was trimmed by 5 bases and V by 5 bases; bases with no gene match: 5. Germline CDR1 is SGHRS and CDR2 is YFSETQ. The CDR3 sequence is 13 residues long. The CDR3 region is CASRPDRGYGYTF. CDR3 bases: TGCGCCAGCAGGCCCGACAGGGGATATGGCTACACCTTC.

This clonotype was observed at least ten times. The chain has TRBV20-1 and TRBJ2-7, with 9 bases matching TRBD1. The germline V gene has CDR1 DFQATT and CDR2 SNEGSKA (reference sequence). There are 12 residues in the CDR3. With 6 bases clipped from V and 4 bases from J, the junction kept 4 bases outside the gene matches. CDR3 sequence: CSASGQGYEQYV. In DNA form, the CDR3 reads TGCAGTGCCTCGGGACAGGGATACGAGCAGTACGTC.

This clonotype was picked up a small number of times. This chain joins TRBV7-9 and TRBJ2-3, with a possible D match to TRBD2 (6 bases). The CDR3 runs 12 residues. V gave up 8 bases and J gave up 6 bases, with 12 bases separating them. The germline gives CDR1 SEHNR, CDR2 FQNEAQ (reference sequence). This CDR3 is CASGGGFDTQYF. CDR3 sequence (DNA): TGTGCCAGCGGGGGAGGTTTTGATACGCAGTATTTT.